Presented here are 7 T cell receptor beta chains from one specimen sequenced in a study of blood T cell repertoires in COVID-19. The method was immunoSEQ multiplex PCR; TCRdb's version includes in-frame clones alone and lacks a portion of them. Here the sample spans some 80,000 clones, around 90% being singletons. Sequenced input: peripheral blood. The receptors originated from a human donor in a cohort sampled during active COVID-19.

The CDR3 DNA follows: TGCGCCAGCAGCTTGGCGGAGACCCAGTACTTC. Protein: CASSLAETQYF. This rearrangement joins TRBV5-1 to TRBJ2-5; D gene uncertain. CDR1 and CDR2 (germline): SGHRS, YFSETQ. V lost 0 bases and J lost 5, with 2 bases in between. The CDR3 spans 11 residues.

The chain combines TRBV3-1 (or the pseudogene TRBV3-2) with TRBJ1-3, with D uncertain. The CDR3 is 16 residues long. Trimming stripped 0 bases from V and 0 bases from J, with 9 bases between. Germline CDR1 and CDR2: LGHDT and YNNKEL (reference sequence). Here the CDR3 reads CASSQDFGVSGNTIYF. The CDR3 bases are TGTGCCAGCAGCCAAGATTTTGGAGTCTCTGGAAACACCATATATTTT.

This chain connects TRBV7-2 to TRBJ2-7; 8 bases line up with TRBD2. CDR1 is SGHTA, CDR2 FQGNSA, per germline. Germline trimming cut 3 bases from V and 1 base from J; bases unmatched to any gene: 11. The CDR3 extends over 17 amino acids. In DNA form, the CDR3 reads TGTGCCAGCAGCTTCGCCCGAGGGGGACTAGGATCCTACGAGCAGTACTTC. Encoded protein: CASSFARGGLGSYEQYF.

This rearrangement joins TRBV9 to TRBJ2-7; 11 bases match TRBD2. Germline V gene sequence: CDR1 SGDLS, CDR2 YYNGEE. CDR3 length: 15 amino acids. Trimming took 3 bases from V and 0 from J; bases not matched to a gene: 2. CDR3 nucleotide sequence: TGTGCCAGCAGCGCCACTAGCGGGAGCTCCTACGAGCAGTACTTC. Its protein product is CASSATSGSSYEQYF. Combining the CDR3 with reference TRBV9 and TRBJ2-7 gives the whole variable domain DSGVTQTPKHLITATGQRVTLRCSPRSGDLSVYWYQQSLDQGLQFLIQYYNGEERAKGNILERFSAQQFPDLHSELNLSSLELGDSALYFCASSATSGSSYEQYFGPGTRLTVT.

This clone has only one observation. The CDR3 DNA reads as TGTGCCAGCAGTTACGGGCCTAGCATGAACACTGAAGCTTTCTTT. It specifies CASSYGPSMNTEAFF. The chain links TRBV6-5 to TRBJ1-1; no reliable D call. The CDR3 loop spans 15 amino acids. Germline lookup yields CDR1 MNHEY and CDR2 SVGAGI. V was pared by 2 bases and J by 0 bases, with 10 bases between.

The chain carries TRBV25-1 and TRBJ1-2; 9 positions agree with TRBD1. From germline, CDR1 is MGHDK and CDR2 SYGVNS. CDR3 size: 18 residues. J gave up 3 bases and V 5 bases, and 16 bases lay outside the gene matches. The CDR3 nucleotides read TGTGCCAGCAGTCGCGCCGGGACAGGGAGAGGGGCCTACTATGGCTACACCTTC. Amino acid sequence: CASSRAGTGRGAYYGYTF.

J is TRBJ1-2 and V is TRBV9; D call uncertain. V lost 0 bases, J lost 3 bases, and 12 bases lay in between. Germline assignment: CDR1 SGDLS and CDR2 YYNGEE. This CDR3 is built from 15 residues. The CDR3: CASSVGLGSDYGYTF. In nucleotides, the CDR3 is TGTGCCAGCAGCGTAGGCCTTGGGAGCGACTATGGCTACACCTTC. Supplemented by reference TRBV9 and TRBJ1-2, the full variable domain reads DSGVTQTPKHLITATGQRVTLRCSPRSGDLSVYWYQQSLDQGLQFLIQYYNGEERAKGNILERFSAQQFPDLHSELNLSSLELGDSALYFCASSVGLGSDYGYTFGSGTRLTVV.